The 14 T cell receptor beta chains in this list originate from one sample, sequenced in a study of T cells in Graves' hyperthyroidism and ophthalmopathy. The source material, RNA transcripts, was used to amplify TCR beta CDR3 regions. TCR CDR3 underwent first-round RT-PCR with the HTBI primer set. TCRdb processed the multiplex PCR reads anew with MiXCR; each CDR3 protein has one entry. The table lists around 570,000 distinct CDR3 sequences, about 20% of them singletons. The sequenced material came from blood. Every receptor here comes from a man aged 35-49 years with Graves' ophthalmopathy.

The rearrangement links TRBV12-3 or TRBV12-4 to TRBJ2-5, with TRBD1 identical over 11 bases. The V gene end was trimmed by 5 bases and the J gene end by 5 bases; junction bases not matched to a gene: 4. The CDR3 consists of 14 residues. Here the CDR3 DNA reads TGTGCCAGCAGTAGGACAGGGGGCCGGGAGACCCAGTACTTC. Translation: CASSRTGGRETQYF.

This clonotype came up many times. This chain connects TRBV30 to TRBJ2-7; D might be TRBD1 or TRBD2, each matching 6 bases. V lost 2 bases to trimming and J lost 6 bases, with 11 bases between them. This CDR3 has 12 amino acids. CDR1 is GTSNPN and CDR2 is SVGIG in the germline V gene (reference sequence). DNA of the CDR3: TGTGCCTGGAGTCAAGGGGGGCCCGAGCAGTACTTC. As protein: CAWSQGGPEQYF.

The chain carries TRBV3-1 and TRBJ1-2, with D hard to call. The CDR3 is 16 residues long. CDR1 and CDR2 from the germline V gene are LGHDT and YNNKEL (reference sequence). V lost 0 bases and J lost 1, with 12 bases in between. CDR3 sequence: CASSQDRGSLNYGYTF. The CDR3 DNA follows: TGTGCCAGCAGCCAAGACAGAGGAAGCCTTAACTATGGCTACACCTTC.

This chain uses TRBV5-4 with TRBJ1-1; no clear D gene. CDR1 and CDR2 from the germline V gene are SGHNT and YYREEE (reference sequence). CDR3 length: 12 residues. The V gene lost 2 bases and the J gene lost 7 bases, with 9 bases spanning the gap. The CDR3 sequence: CASSLGQIEAFF. Here the CDR3 DNA reads TGTGCCAGCAGCTTAGGGCAAATTGAAGCTTTCTTT.

This chain connects TRBV12-3 or TRBV12-4 to TRBJ2-6; D is ambiguous. V lost 7 bases, J lost 2 bases, and 12 bases lay in between. CDR3 length equals 15 residues. CDR3 nucleotides: TGTGCCAGCACCCTAGGAAGGACTGGGGCCAACGTCCTGACTTTC. Its translation: CASTLGRTGANVLTF.

The V call is TRBV19, the J call TRBJ2-2, with 10 bases fitting TRBD2. With V trimmed by 6 bases and J by 8 bases, 12 bases remained unmatched. This CDR3 has 16 amino acids. The germline CDR1 and CDR2 sequences are LNHDA and SQIVND (reference sequence). DNA of the CDR3: TGTGCCAGTAGACTCGGTGGTAGCGGGGGGTCTGGGGAGCTGTTTTTT. Translating gives CASRLGGSGGSGELFF.

The V gene is TRBV28, the J gene TRBJ2-2, with D possibly being TRBD1 (6 bases). Trimming took off 1 base at V and 0 bases at J, with 6 bases between the two ends. Germline lookup yields CDR1 MDHEN and CDR2 SYDVKM. The CDR3 is made up of 15 amino acids. CDR3 amino acids: CASSLSGANTGELFF. DNA of the CDR3: TGTGCCAGCAGTTTATCAGGGGCGAACACCGGGGAGCTGTTTTTT. The full variable domain, rest sourced from reference TRBV28 and TRBJ2-2, is DVKVTQSSRYLVKRTGEKVFLECVQDMDHENMFWYRQDPGLGLRLIYFSYDVKMKEKGDIPEGYSVSREKKERFSLILESASTNQTSMYLCASSLSGANTGELFFGEGSRLTVL.

This clonotype was seen more than once but under ten times. V and J are TRBV28 and TRBJ2-3; D perhaps matches TRBD2 (5 bases). This CDR3 has 14 amino acids. Deletions cut 4 bases from V and 0 bases from J, with 8 bases between. The V gene's germline CDR1 is MDHEN and CDR2 SYDVKM. The CDR3 region is CASSSRTSTDTQYF. The CDR3, as DNA: TGTGCCAGCAGTTCACGGACTAGCACAGATACGCAGTATTTT.

The sample holds many counts of this clonotype. The chain recombines TRBV11-1 with TRBJ2-7, with D perhaps being TRBD1 or TRBD2 (5 bases each). This CDR3 has 12 amino acids. Germline V gene lookup returns CDR1 SGHAT and CDR2 FQDESV (reference sequence). The germline V and J ends were trimmed by 3 bases and 3 bases, with 6 bases remaining between them. CDR3 sequence (DNA): TGTGCCAGCAGCTTGGGGGACTACGAGCAGTACTTC. Translating it yields CASSLGDYEQYF.

The chain joins TRBV3-1 to TRBJ1-5; D gene uncertain. V gave up 9 bases and J gave up 1 base, with 16 bases separating them. The CDR3 is 15 residues long. Per the germline V gene, CDR1 is LGHDT and CDR2 is YNNKEL (reference sequence). The CDR3 DNA reads TGTGCCAGGTCGGACTCAAGAGAGAGCAATCAGCCCCAGCATTTT. Its protein product is CARSDSRESNQPQHF. Supplemented by reference TRBV3-1 and TRBJ1-5, the full variable domain reads DTAVSQTPKYLVTQMGNDKSIKCEQNLGHDTMYWYKQDSKKFLKIMFSYNNKELIINETVPNRFSPKSPDKAHLNLHINSLELGDSAVYFCARSDSRESNQPQHFGDGTRLSIL.

This clonotype was counted at least ten times. This CDR3 reads CASSLTRGYTEAFF. The CDR3 bases are TGTGCCAGCAGCTTGACACGGGGGTACACTGAAGCTTTCTTT. V is TRBV11-2 and J is TRBJ1-1; a weak D match, TRBD1 (5 bases). The germline V and J ends were trimmed by 3 bases and 3 bases, with 11 bases remaining between them. Germline V gene data show CDR1 as SGHAT and CDR2 as FQNNGV. There are 14 residues in the CDR3.

Many counts were recorded for this clonotype. The J gene is TRBJ1-1, the V gene TRBV7-8; D remains ambiguous. Germline lookup yields CDR1 SGHVS and CDR2 FQNEAQ. Trimming stripped 5 bases from V and 11 bases from J, with 18 bases between. There are 13 residues in the CDR3. The CDR3 nucleotides read TGTGCCAGCAGCGCTTGGGATGGGGAATGGGCTTTCTTT. Protein sequence: CASSAWDGEWAFF.

The chain carries TRBV20-1 and TRBJ2-3; 16 bases fit TRBD2. The CDR3 is 16 amino acids. The V gene's germline CDR1 is DFQATT and CDR2 SNEGSKA (reference sequence). Trimming removed 6 bases from V and 2 bases from J; junction bases left unmatched: 5. The CDR3 is CSAGGLAGGSTDTQYF. CDR3 bases: TGCAGTGCAGGGGGACTAGCGGGGGGGTCCACAGATACGCAGTATTTT.

This clonotype has only a few counts. The chain links TRBV4-1 to TRBJ2-2, with 7 bases lining up with TRBD2. Germline V gene sequence: CDR1 MGHRA, CDR2 YSYEKL. The CDR3 runs to 16 residues. V lost 4 bases, J lost 5 bases, and 10 bases stayed unmatched. The CDR3 coding sequence is TGCGCCAGCAGCCCCCAGCTGCAGGGAGGGACCGGGGAGCTGTTTTTT. Translation: CASSPQLQGGTGELFF.